The T cell receptor (beta chain) described here comes from a study of identical twins. General study results and limits: Out-of-frame beta sequences exhibited a weaker degree of excess twin sharing. Models, which agreed with sharing between unrelated individuals, nonetheless underestimated the out-of-frame TCR alpha sharing seen in monozygotic twins.

With respect to this clonotype: Its cognate antigen is unknown.

The CDR3 extends over 15 amino acids. Germline CDR1 and CDR2: MNHEY and SVGEGT. V was pared by 8 bases and J by 2 bases, with 19 bases between. A universal primer site came from template switching; cDNA carried unique molecular identifiers. One entry per CDR3 protein results from TCRdb running MiXCR on the 5' RACE reads. The sample has some 250,000 distinct CDR3 sequences; about an eighth are singletons. These records were also assigned to another study, of yellow fever vaccine responses in identical twins.

Material for sequencing was memory (CD45RO+) T cells sorted from blood. The clonotype comes from a woman in her late teens or twenties in good health. The chain links TRBV6-2 or TRBV6-3 to TRBJ2-7; D perhaps matches TRBD1 (6 bases). CDR3 amino acids: CASCIRGQFPYEQYF. The CDR3, as DNA: TGTGCCAGCTGCATTAGAGGACAGTTCCCCTACGAGCAGTACTTC.